The source of this T cell receptor (beta chain) is a study of T cell repertoires in cytomegalovirus infection. The overall study: CMV infection together with matching HLA type was indicated by public TCR beta signatures.

Study-level points and caveats: Individuals carrying CMV plus the relevant HLA were identified by cumulative frequency of public TCR beta families. Across the ex vivo response, the dominant clonotypes were HLA-C-restricted CMV-specific TCR beta clonotypes.

Germline V lookup: CDR1 SGHDN, CDR2 FVKESK. Trimming cost V 4 bases and J 3 bases, with 13 bases left between them. The CDR3 has 15 amino acids. This clonotype showed up just a few times. The antigen remains undetermined. TCRdb ran MiXCR on the reads and lists one entry per CDR3 protein. The data hold roughly 720,000 distinct CDR3 sequences, with 35% to 40% observed a single time. The chain couples TRBV14 to TRBJ2-1, with unresolved D. The TCR sequence derives from a human donor in good health (CMV status not recorded). Some clones in this sample may be carry-over from other donors' samples. The sequencing sample was made of PBMCs. The DNA of the CDR3 is TGTGCCAGCAGCCTTTCGAATCAAATCTACAATGAGCAGTTCTTC. It encodes CASSLSNQIYNEQFF.